This TCR beta chain originates from a study of T cells after yellow fever vaccination. General study findings and limits: Booster sampling recovered most clones from primary vaccination (under 97% CD4, 88% CD8).

This clonotype was counted between two and nine times. Its target is not known. 5'RACE template switching generated TCR cDNA, adding a universal primer site and UMIs. TCRdb re-called the 5' RACE reads through MiXCR, storing one row per CDR3 protein. The table includes roughly 260,000 distinct CDR3 sequences, 10% to 15% detected once. Germline loops: CDR1 SNHLY, CDR2 FYNNEI. The CDR3 length is 14 residues. Trimming left V 4 bases short and J 0 bases short, with 9 bases between. The source material was CD4+ T cells sorted from PBMCs, sampled 45 days after the yellow fever booster vaccination. This chain links TRBV2 with TRBJ1-2, with a tentative D call TRBD1 (6 bases). This receptor was identified in a man aged 30 to 45 who received the YFV17D yellow fever vaccine. CDR3 sequence (DNA): TGTGCCAGCAGTGTTGGGGGCTCTAACTATGGCTACACCTTC. It is translated as CASSVGGSNYGYTF.